Included here is one TCR beta chain sequence, with context. Germline assignment: CDR1 KGHDR and CDR2 SFDVKD. V was shortened by 3 bases and J by 4 bases, with 14 bases between the two germline ends. The CDR3 is 15 residues long. The source of the sample is a study of blood T cell repertoires in COVID-19. On the study more broadly: Acute-phase and convalescent COVID-19 samples originated in the United States, Italy and Spain.

Here immunoSEQ multiplex PCR was the method, and the copy in TCRdb shows in-frame clones only, minus some. Found here are 95,000 to 120,000 clones, 85% of them singletons; the top ten hold approximately 13%. The clonotype comes from a human donor in a cohort sampled during active COVID-19. Source material: peripheral blood. This chain links TRBV24-1 with TRBJ2-5; D is possibly TRBD1 (5 bases). The CDR3 region is CATSDETDARETQYF. The CDR3 DNA is TGTGCCACCAGTGATGAGACAGATGCTCGAGAGACCCAGTACTTC.